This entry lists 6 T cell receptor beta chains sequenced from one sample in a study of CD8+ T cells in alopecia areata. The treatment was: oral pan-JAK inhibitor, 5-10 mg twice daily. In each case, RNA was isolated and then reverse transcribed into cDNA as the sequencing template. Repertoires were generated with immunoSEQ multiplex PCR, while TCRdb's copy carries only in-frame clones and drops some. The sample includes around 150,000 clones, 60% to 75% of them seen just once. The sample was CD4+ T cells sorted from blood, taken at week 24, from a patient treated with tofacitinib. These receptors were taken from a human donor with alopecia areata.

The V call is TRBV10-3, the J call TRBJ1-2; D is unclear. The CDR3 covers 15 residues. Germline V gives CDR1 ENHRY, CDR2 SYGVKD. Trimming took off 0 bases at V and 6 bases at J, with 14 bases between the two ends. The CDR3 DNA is TGTGCCATCAGTGAGTCGGTCACCCTAGGAGATGGCTACACCTTC. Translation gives CAISESVTLGDGYTF.

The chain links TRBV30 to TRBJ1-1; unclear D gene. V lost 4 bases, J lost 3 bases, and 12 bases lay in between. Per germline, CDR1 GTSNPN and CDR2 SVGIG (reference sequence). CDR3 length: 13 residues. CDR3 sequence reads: CAWTHMGYTEAFF. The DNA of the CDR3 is TGTGCCTGGACCCACATGGGTTACACTGAAGCTTTCTTT.

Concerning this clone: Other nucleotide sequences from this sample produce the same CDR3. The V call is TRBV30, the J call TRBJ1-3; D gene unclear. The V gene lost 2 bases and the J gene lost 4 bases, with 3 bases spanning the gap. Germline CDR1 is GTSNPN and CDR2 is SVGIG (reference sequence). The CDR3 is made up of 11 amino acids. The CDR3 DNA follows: TGTGCCTGGAGTACCGGAAACACCATATATTTT. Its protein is CAWSTGNTIYF.

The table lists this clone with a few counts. The CDR3 is CASRQRDTQYF. CDR3 in DNA: TGTGCCAGCAGGCAGCGGGATACGCAGTATTTT. V gene TRBV2 combines with J gene TRBJ2-3, with D perhaps matching TRBD2 (5 bases). Germline values: CDR1 SNHLY, CDR2 FYNNEI. The CDR3 runs to 11 residues. V was shortened by 6 bases and J by 6 bases, with 7 bases between the two germline ends.

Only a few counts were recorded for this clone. The CDR3 bases are TGTGCCAGCAGCCAAGGCCAGCGGGGGGGCCAGGAGACCCAGTACTTC. Its translation: CASSQGQRGGQETQYF. The V and J genes are TRBV4-2 and TRBJ2-5; 10 bases map to TRBD2. CDR1 LGHNA and CDR2 YNFKEQ come from the germline V gene. J lost 5 bases, V lost 1 base, and 7 bases had no gene match. This CDR3 is 16 amino acids long.

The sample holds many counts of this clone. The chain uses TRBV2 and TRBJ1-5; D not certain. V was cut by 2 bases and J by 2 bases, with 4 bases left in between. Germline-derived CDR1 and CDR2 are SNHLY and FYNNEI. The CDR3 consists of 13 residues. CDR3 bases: TGTGCCAGCAGTGAAATGGGCAATCAGCCCCAGCATTTT. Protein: CASSEMGNQPQHF.